This T cell receptor beta chain was captured by sequencing in a study of CD8 T cells in Susac syndrome. Blood CD8+ and CD4+ T cells underwent high-throughput TCR beta sequencing. Negative isolation was used for CD8+ and CD4+ T cells, and FACS enrichment was applied to TEMRA cells. Reverse transcription of roughly 0.5 to 1 ug RNA used random hexamers. Across 54 Vbeta and 13 Jbeta, immunoSEQ multiplex PCR amplified TCR beta CDR3. TCRdb re-called the immunoSEQ multiplex PCR reads with MiXCR, one entry per CDR3 protein. The data contain 250,000 to 300,000 distinct CDR3 sequences, roughly 85% of them singletons. The sequenced sample consisted of CD8+ T cells from PBMCs. This receptor was identified in a human donor with multiple sclerosis.

The DNA of the CDR3 is TGTGCCAGCAGCTTTGGCAGGGGCTCTGGGGCCAACGTCCTGACTTTC. Translated, it gives CASSFGRGSGANVLTF. The J gene is TRBJ2-6, the V gene TRBV13; D possibly corresponds to TRBD1 (6 bases). The CDR3 extends over 16 amino acids. CDR1 is PRHDT and CDR2 is FYEKMQ in the germline V gene (reference sequence). Trimming took off 3 bases at V and 0 bases at J, with 9 bases between the two ends.